The 11 T cell receptor beta chains listed next were all sequenced from one sample in a study of CD8 T cells in Susac syndrome. Random hexamers were used to reverse transcribe roughly 0.45 to 1 ug of RNA. TCRdb reanalysed the immunoSEQ multiplex PCR reads using MiXCR and keeps one entry per CDR3 protein. The sample carries about 210,000 distinct CDR3 sequences, around 95% recorded once. Source material: CD4+ T cells from PBMCs. The receptors come from a human donor with multiple sclerosis.

In this sample, this clonotype turned up once. This chain joins TRBV2 and TRBJ2-1; D is ambiguous. Germline V gene lookup returns CDR1 SNHLY and CDR2 FYNNEI. Between the trimmed V and J ends, which lost 0 bases and 11 bases, there was a span of 14 bases. The CDR3 consists of 14 residues. DNA of the CDR3: TGTGCCAGCAGTGAAGCGTTGTCGACTGCTAAGCAGTTCTTC. Encoded protein: CASSEALSTAKQFF. Full variable domain (remainder filled in from reference TRBV2 and TRBJ2-1): EPEVTQTPSHQVTQMGQEVILRCVPISNHLYFYWYRQILGQKVEFLVSFYNNEISEKSEIFDDQFSVERPDGSNFTLKIRSTKLEDSAMYFCASSEALSTAKQFFGPGTRLTVL.

The V gene is TRBV9, the J gene TRBJ2-2; D could derive from TRBD1 or TRBD2 (5 bases each). V dropped 0 bases and J dropped 7 bases, with 10 bases sitting between them. Germline lookup yields CDR1 SGDLS and CDR2 YYNGEE. This CDR3 is built from 14 residues. The DNA for the CDR3 is TGTGCCAGCAGCGTAGCTTCGGGGCGCGGGGAGCTGTTTTTT. Translating it yields CASSVASGRGELFF.

The count of this clonotype is one. The chain links TRBV7-3 to TRBJ2-1; TRBD2 agrees at 7 bases. V lost 0 bases, J lost 1 base, and 6 bases stayed unmatched. This CDR3 has 17 amino acids. CDR1 SGHTA and CDR2 FQGTGA come from the germline V gene. The CDR3 reads CASSLTPSGASYNEQFF. The CDR3 coding sequence is TGTGCCAGCAGCTTAACCCCTAGCGGAGCTTCCTACAATGAGCAGTTCTTC. Filled out from reference TRBV7-3 and TRBJ2-1, the complete variable domain reads GAGVSQTPSNKVTEKGKYVELRCDPISGHTALYWYRQSLGQGPEFLIYFQGTGAADDSGLPNDRFFAVRPEGSVSTLKIQRTERGDSAVYLCASSLTPSGASYNEQFFGPGTRLTVL.

This sequence joins TRBV2 and TRBJ2-7, with TRBD1 matching over 7 bases. The CDR3 has 12 residues. Per germline, CDR1 SNHLY and CDR2 FYNNEI. The J segment lost 4 bases and the V segment lost 8 bases, leaving 5 bases of the junction unmatched. CDR3 region: CASGETGYEQYF. CDR3 bases: TGTGCCAGCGGGGAGACAGGGTACGAGCAGTACTTC.

The chain has TRBV9 and TRBJ2-1; D unclear. The V gene's germline CDR1 is SGDLS and CDR2 YYNGEE. Trimming stripped 4 bases from V and 7 bases from J, with 12 bases between. This CDR3 is 13 amino acids long. CDR3: CASSSASLNEQFF. In nucleotides, the CDR3 is TGTGCCAGCAGCTCCGCCTCATTGAATGAGCAGTTCTTC. The variable domain in full, with the rest retrieved from reference TRBV9 and TRBJ2-1, is DSGVTQTPKHLITATGQRVTLRCSPRSGDLSVYWYQQSLDQGLQFLIQYYNGEERAKGNILERFSAQQFPDLHSELNLSSLELGDSALYFCASSSASLNEQFFGPGTRLTVL.

This chain links TRBV5-1 with TRBJ1-1, with 11 bases lining up with TRBD1. J lost 11 bases, V lost 4 bases, and 16 bases had no gene match. This CDR3 contains 16 residues. CDR1 is SGHRS, CDR2 YFSETQ, per germline. The CDR3 reads CASSPAPRGQGGFAFF. The DNA of the CDR3 is TGCGCCAGCAGCCCGGCCCCACGGGGACAGGGGGGGTTTGCTTTCTTT.

This chain joins TRBV3-1 and TRBJ2-7; D unresolved. CDR1 is LGHDT and CDR2 is YNNKEL in the germline V gene (reference sequence). The CDR3 is made up of 14 amino acids. Trimming shortened V by 4 bases and J by 4 bases, and 14 bases separated the two germline ends. CDR3 residues: CASSPRSGPYEQYF. DNA of the CDR3: TGTGCCAGCAGCCCCCGCTCGGGCCCTTACGAGCAGTACTTC.

V gene TRBV29-1 combines with J gene TRBJ2-3; 8 nucleotides agree with TRBD1. The V gene end was trimmed by 5 bases and the J gene end by 1 base; junction bases not matched to a gene: 5. This CDR3 is built from 14 residues. Germline-derived CDR1 and CDR2 are SQVTM and ANQGSEA. The CDR3 nucleotides are TGCAGCGTTATCCGGGGACAGGGCACAGATACGCAGTATTTT. Its translation is CSVIRGQGTDTQYF.

V is TRBV3-1 and J is TRBJ2-7; unclear D gene. V lost 0 bases and J lost 3, with 15 bases in between. Germline V CDR1 and CDR2: LGHDT, YNNKEL (reference sequence). CDR3 size: 16 residues. The CDR3 region is CASSQEAPKSYYEQYF. The CDR3 coding sequence is TGTGCCAGCAGCCAAGAGGCGCCCAAGAGTTACTACGAGCAGTACTTC.

The rearrangement links TRBV3-1 to TRBJ2-1, with 7 bases fitting TRBD1. There are 14 residues in the CDR3. Germline assignment: CDR1 LGHDT and CDR2 YNNKEL (reference sequence). J lost 7 bases, V lost 4 bases, and 7 bases had no gene match. Here the CDR3 reads CASSPTTGSNEQFF. The DNA of the CDR3 is TGTGCCAGCAGCCCCACGACAGGGAGTAATGAGCAGTTCTTC.

The chain carries TRBV9 and TRBJ2-7; D remains ambiguous. CDR3 length: 14 amino acids. Trimming cost V 0 bases and J 0 bases, with 7 bases left between them. In germline, CDR1 is SGDLS, CDR2 YYNGEE. Here the CDR3 DNA reads TGTGCCAGCAGCGTAGAGTACAGCTCCTACGAGCAGTACTTC. Protein: CASSVEYSSYEQYF.